This section outlines one T cell receptor beta chain sequence together with its context. Antigen specificity is unknown. The sample comes from a study of tumor-infiltrating lymphocytes in localized non-small cell lung cancer. Study-wide findings and caveats: Only some patients had TCR sequencing, depending on available tissue.

Trimming pared 3 bases from V and 3 bases from J, leaving 9 bases between. There are 15 residues in the CDR3. CDR1 and CDR2 from the germline V gene are SEHNR and FQNEAQ (reference sequence). Profiled with immunoSEQ multiplex PCR; TCRdb holds only in-frame clones, not every one. The sample yields 11,000 to 15,000 clones, roughly four fifths seen once. Material for sequencing was lung tumor tissue. This sequence was found in a human donor with non-small cell lung cancer. The rearrangement uses TRBV7-9 and TRBJ2-6, with D maybe TRBD1 (6 bases). This CDR3 is CASSFTGYGANVLTF. DNA for the CDR3: TGTGCCAGCAGCTTTACAGGGTATGGGGCCAACGTCCTGACTTTC.